These T cell receptor beta chains were read from a single sample in a study of CD8 T cells in ankylosing spondylitis. In TCRdb, the 5' RACE reads were re-called with MiXCR into one record per CDR3 protein. The repertoire holds approximately 220,000 distinct CDR3 sequences, with approximately 16% as singletons. Sequenced material: blood, either unsorted or a sorted T cell fraction (not recorded which). The receptors derive from a male donor with ankylosing spondylitis. Each CDR3 is given with its conserved first and last residue. The D gene is left open where the match is weak. Size tells how often a clone was seen (once, few, many) or the class of an expanded clone, and some rows leave it out.

- TRBJ2-7 TRBV7-9 - TGTGCCAGCAGCTTAGTTTCGGCACACTACGAGCAGTACTTC CASSLVSAHYEQYF
- TRBJ1-2 TRBV7-9 - TGTGCCAGCAGCTCCGCTGTGACAGAACACTATGGCTACACCTTC CASSSAVTEHYGYTF
TRBD2 TRBJ2-2 TRBV6-7 few TGTGCCAGCAGTTACTCGACTCCCCAGACTAGCGGGAGTCGCGACACCGGGGAGCTGTTTTTT CASSYSTPQTSGSRDTGELFF
TRBD1 TRBJ2-7 TRBV6-5 few TGTGCCAGCAGTTACGCGACAGGGTACGAGCAGTACTTC CASSYATGYEQYF
- TRBJ1-1 TRBV4-1 - TGCGCCAGCAGCCAAGTCCGCGCAGGGGAAGCTTTCTTT CASSQVRAGEAFF
- TRBJ2-2 TRBV9 - TGTGCCAGCAGCCCCCTGGACAGTCCCACCGGGGAGCTGTTTTTT CASSPLDSPTGELFF
TRBD2 TRBJ2-5 TRBV20-1 few TGCAGCAGCAGTGGGGGACTAGCGGTCCAAGAGACCCAGTACTTC CSSSGGLAVQETQYF
- TRBJ1-2 TRBV6-5 few TGTGCCAGCAGTTACTCCTCCCAGGGCTTTTATGGCTACACCTTC CASSYSSQGFYGYTF
TRBD2 TRBJ2-7 TRBV6-2/TRBV6-3 - TGTGCCAGCAGTATCGCGGGGGGGCCCCGGGAGCAGTACTTC CASSIAGGPREQYF
- TRBJ1-3 TRBV12-3/TRBV12-4 - TGTGCCAGCAGTTCGGTTGGTGACACCATATATTTT CASSSVGDTIYF
- TRBJ2-2 TRBV12-3/TRBV12-4 many TGTGCCAGCAGTCAGGGGGAGGTCACCGGGGAGCTGTTTTTT CASSQGEVTGELFF
TRBD2 TRBJ2-1 TRBV28 - TGTGCCAGCACCCCAGGACTAGGCTCCTACAATGAGCAGTTCTTC CASTPGLGSYNEQFF
- TRBJ2-3 TRBV12-3/TRBV12-4 many TGTGCCAGCAGTTTGCTAGCAGCAGATACGCAGTATTTT CASSLLAADTQYF
TRBD2 TRBJ2-2 TRBV18 few TGTGCCAGCTCCCTCGGAAGCGGGGCATCTCTTCCCGGGGAGCTGTTTTTT CASSLGSGASLPGELFF
- TRBJ2-1 TRBV20-1 - TGCAGTGCCGACGCCGGGAAACCCTACAATGAGCAGTTCTTC CSADAGKPYNEQFF